The 8 T cell receptor beta chains presented below share a single source sample, sequenced in a study of T cells after yellow fever vaccination. Using its own MiXCR run on the 5' RACE reads, TCRdb lists one record per CDR3 protein. The sample records about 630,000 distinct CDR3 sequences, around an eighth being singletons. The source material was PBMCs, sampled on the day of the yellow fever booster vaccination. The receptors stem from a man aged 25 to 45 who received the YFV17D yellow fever vaccine.

This clonotype appeared a few times. The chain joins TRBV9 to TRBJ2-1; 9 nucleotides line up with TRBD2. Per the germline V gene, CDR1 is SGDLS and CDR2 is YYNGEE. The CDR3 is made up of 17 amino acids. V was pared by 4 bases and J by 6 bases, with 14 bases of the junction left unmatched. The CDR3 reads CASSPSPASGNRNEQFF. The CDR3 region has the DNA TGTGCCAGCAGCCCCTCGCCTGCTAGCGGGAACCGCAATGAGCAGTTCTTC. The full variable domain, its missing parts supplied by reference TRBV9 and TRBJ2-1, is DSGVTQTPKHLITATGQRVTLRCSPRSGDLSVYWYQQSLDQGLQFLIQYYNGEERAKGNILERFSAQQFPDLHSELNLSSLELGDSALYFCASSPSPASGNRNEQFFGPGTRLTVL.

This clonotype came up a few times. The rearrangement links TRBV18 to TRBJ2-1; 11 positions match TRBD2. The germline CDR1 and CDR2 sequences are KGHSH and LQKENI. This CDR3 comprises 16 residues. V lost 6 bases to trimming and J lost 3 bases; unmatched junction nucleotides: 7. The CDR3, as DNA: TGTGCCAGCTCCGGGACTAGCGGAGGGTTCTACAATGAGCAGTTCTTC. This translates into CASSGTSGGFYNEQFF.

The chain carries TRBV5-1 and TRBJ2-7; a weak D match, TRBD2 (6 bases). The CDR3 runs 15 residues. Trimming took off 3 bases at V and 3 bases at J, with 16 bases between the two ends. The germline V gene has CDR1 SGHRS and CDR2 YFSETQ. The CDR3 sequence is CASSSVAGPYYEQYF. The CDR3 region has the DNA TGCGCCAGCAGCTCGGTGGCGGGACCTTACTACGAGCAGTACTTC.

The chain recombines TRBV18 with TRBJ1-5, with TRBD1 matching over 10 bases. This CDR3 has 17 amino acids. The J segment lost 0 bases and the V segment lost 4 bases, leaving 6 bases of the junction unmatched. Germline CDR1 and CDR2: KGHSH and LQKENI. The CDR3 protein is CASSQGQGLVSNQPQHF. The DNA of the CDR3 is TGTGCCAGCTCACAGGGACAGGGGCTAGTTAGCAATCAGCCCCAGCATTTT.

This clonotype came up a few times. The V gene is TRBV2, the J gene TRBJ2-2; D unclear. In germline, CDR1 is SNHLY, CDR2 FYNNEI. CDR3 size: 14 residues. Trimming removed 7 bases from V and 4 bases from J, with 13 bases in between. The CDR3 region is CASIAGSGTGELFF. CDR3 sequence (DNA): TGTGCCAGCATTGCAGGAAGTGGCACCGGGGAGCTGTTTTTT. Full variable domain (missing parts from reference TRBV2 and TRBJ2-2): EPEVTQTPSHQVTQMGQEVILRCVPISNHLYFYWYRQILGQKVEFLVSFYNNEISEKSEIFDDQFSVERPDGSNFTLKIRSTKLEDSAMYFCASIAGSGTGELFFGEGSRLTVL.

The chain carries TRBV3-1 and TRBJ2-3, with TRBD2 matching 8 bases. The CDR3 extends over 16 amino acids. Trimming took 0 bases from V and 0 from J; bases not matched to a gene: 2. The germline V gene has CDR1 LGHDT and CDR2 YNNKEL (reference sequence). CDR3 region: CASSQESGGSTDTQYF. In DNA, the CDR3 is TGTGCCAGCAGCCAAGAGTCGGGAGGGAGCACAGATACGCAGTATTTT.

In its sample, this clonotype was seen a few times. The rearrangement links TRBV5-5 to TRBJ2-7; D may be TRBD1 (6 bases). This CDR3 has 15 residues. V was trimmed by 1 base and J by 4 bases, leaving 15 bases between them. From germline, CDR1 is SGHKS and CDR2 YYEKEE (reference sequence). DNA of the CDR3: TGTGCCAGCAGCTTGTTCCCAGGGGTGTCGTACGAGCAGTACTTC. Its protein is CASSLFPGVSYEQYF.

The V call is TRBV27, the J call TRBJ2-7; 7 bases are shared with TRBD2. Germline lookup yields CDR1 MNHEY and CDR2 SMNVEV (reference sequence). V lost 2 bases to trimming and J lost 3 bases; unmatched junction nucleotides: 7. The CDR3 is 15 residues long. The chain's CDR3 is CASSLKAGEVYEQYF. The CDR3, as DNA: TGTGCCAGCAGTTTAAAGGCGGGAGAGGTCTACGAGCAGTACTTC.